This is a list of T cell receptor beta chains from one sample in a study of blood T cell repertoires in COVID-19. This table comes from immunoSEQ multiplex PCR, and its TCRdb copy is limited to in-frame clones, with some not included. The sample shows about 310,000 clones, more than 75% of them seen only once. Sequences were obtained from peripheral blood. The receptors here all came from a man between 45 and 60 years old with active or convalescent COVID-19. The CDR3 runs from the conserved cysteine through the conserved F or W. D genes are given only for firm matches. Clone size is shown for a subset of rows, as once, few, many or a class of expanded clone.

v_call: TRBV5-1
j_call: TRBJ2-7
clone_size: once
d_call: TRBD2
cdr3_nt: TGCGCCAGCAGCTTGAATCCCAGCGGGGAAACCTACGAGCAGTACTTC
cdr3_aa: CASSLNPSGETYEQYF

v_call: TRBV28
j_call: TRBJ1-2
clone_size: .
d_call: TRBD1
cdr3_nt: TGTGCCAGCAACAGGGGGCTTTCTGGCTACACCTTC
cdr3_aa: CASNRGLSGYTF

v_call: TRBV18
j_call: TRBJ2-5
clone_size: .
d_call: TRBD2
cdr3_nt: TGTGCCAGCTCACTCCTAGCGGGGGGCCAACAAGAGACCCAGTACTTC
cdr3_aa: CASSLLAGGQQETQYF

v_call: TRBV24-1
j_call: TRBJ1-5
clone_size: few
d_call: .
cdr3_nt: TGTGCCACCCAGCCCGTTTATTCAGGGAAGGCTTCTCGCAATCAGCCCCAGCATTTT
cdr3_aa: CATQPVYSGKASRNQPQHF

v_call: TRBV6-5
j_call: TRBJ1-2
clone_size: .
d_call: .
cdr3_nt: TGTGCCAGCAGTTACTCGATAGGGGTTGGCTACACCTTC
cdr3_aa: CASSYSIGVGYTF

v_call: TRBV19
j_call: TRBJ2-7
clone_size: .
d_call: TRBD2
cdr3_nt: TGTGCCAGTAGTATAGCCGCGGTACGGGCCGGGACTAGCGGGAGGACGGACGAGCAGTACTTC
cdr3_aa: CASSIAAVRAGTSGRTDEQYF

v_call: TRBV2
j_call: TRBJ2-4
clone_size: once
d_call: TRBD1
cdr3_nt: TGTGCCAGCAGTGAACAGGGACAGACAAACATTCAGTACTTC
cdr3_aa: CASSEQGQTNIQYF

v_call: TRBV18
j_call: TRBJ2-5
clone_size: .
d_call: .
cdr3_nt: TGTGCCAGCTCACCACCGAGTATGGAGACCCAGTACTTC
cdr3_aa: CASSPPSMETQYF

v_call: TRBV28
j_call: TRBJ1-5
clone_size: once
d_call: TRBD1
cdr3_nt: TGTGCCAGCAATGGGAGGGGACAGGGGGCGGTTCAGCCCCAGCATTTT
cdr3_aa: CASNGRGQGAVQPQHF

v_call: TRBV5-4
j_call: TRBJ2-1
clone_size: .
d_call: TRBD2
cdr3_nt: TGTGCCAGCAGCCGTTCGACTAGCGGGGGATGGAATGAGCAGTTCTTC
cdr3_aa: CASSRSTSGGWNEQFF

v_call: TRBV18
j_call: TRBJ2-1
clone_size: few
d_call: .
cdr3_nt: TGTGCCAGCTCACCCCCGAGGAGGGGAGACTACAATGAGCAGTTCTTC
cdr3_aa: CASSPPRRGDYNEQFF

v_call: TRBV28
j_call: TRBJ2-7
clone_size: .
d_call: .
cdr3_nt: TGTGCCAGCAGTTTCCCCGGACAGATTTACGAGCAGTACTTC
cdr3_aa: CASSFPGQIYEQYF

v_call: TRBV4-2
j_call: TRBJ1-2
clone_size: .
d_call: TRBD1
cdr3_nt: TGTGCCAGCAGCCATGGACAGGGGGGTTATGGCTACACCTTC
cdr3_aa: CASSHGQGGYGYTF

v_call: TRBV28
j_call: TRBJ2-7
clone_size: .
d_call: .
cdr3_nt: TGTGCCTTGGGGATGCGGGGAGCGACCTACGAGCAGTACTTC
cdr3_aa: CALGMRGATYEQYF

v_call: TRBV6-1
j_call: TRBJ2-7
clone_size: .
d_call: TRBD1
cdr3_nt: TGTGCCAGCAGGCGGGTGACAGGGGCTAACGAGCAGTACTTC
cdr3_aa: CASRRVTGANEQYF

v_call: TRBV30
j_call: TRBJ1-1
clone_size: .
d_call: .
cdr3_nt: TGTGCCTGGAGGCCGCGGGGAAGTATTAACACTGAAGCTTTCTTT
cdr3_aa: CAWRPRGSINTEAFF

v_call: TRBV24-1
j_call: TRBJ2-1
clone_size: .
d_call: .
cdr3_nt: TGTGCCACCAGTGATGGGTGGGGGCACAATGAGCAGTTCTTC
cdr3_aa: CATSDGWGHNEQFF

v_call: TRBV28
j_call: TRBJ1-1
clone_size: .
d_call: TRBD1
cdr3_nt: TGTGCCAGCAGCGCCCCGGGACAGGTCAAGAGAGAAGCTTTCTTT
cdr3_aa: CASSAPGQVKREAFF

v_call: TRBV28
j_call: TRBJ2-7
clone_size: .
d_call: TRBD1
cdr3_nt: TGTGCCAGCAGGGAGACAGGGACCTCCTACGAGCAGTACTTC
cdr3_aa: CASRETGTSYEQYF

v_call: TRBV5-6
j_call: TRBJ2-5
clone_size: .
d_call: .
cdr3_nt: TGTGCCAGCAGCCCTGGGGGGGCAGATGAGACCCAGTACTTC
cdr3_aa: CASSPGGADETQYF

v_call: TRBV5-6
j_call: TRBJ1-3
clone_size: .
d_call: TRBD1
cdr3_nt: TGTGCCAGCAGCTTGCGACAGGGGGCACTCTCTGGAAACACCATATATTTT
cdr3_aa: CASSLRQGALSGNTIYF

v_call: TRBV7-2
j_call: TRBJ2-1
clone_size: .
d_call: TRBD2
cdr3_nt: TGTGCCAGCAGCTCCTCAAGCGGGAGCTCCTACAATGAGCAGTTCTTC
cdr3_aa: CASSSSSGSSYNEQFF

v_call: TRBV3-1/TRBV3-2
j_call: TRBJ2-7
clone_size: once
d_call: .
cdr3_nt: TGTGCCAGCAGCCAACGATCAGGTGAGCAGTACTTC
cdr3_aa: CASSQRSGEQYF

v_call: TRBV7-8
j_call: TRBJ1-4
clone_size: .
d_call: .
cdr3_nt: TGTGCCAGCAGCTTCCGTTCAACTAATGAAAAACTGTTTTTT
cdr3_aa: CASSFRSTNEKLFF

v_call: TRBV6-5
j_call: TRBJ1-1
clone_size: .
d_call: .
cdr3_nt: TGTGCCAGCAGTAAGAGGGAGGCCGAAGCTGAAGCTTTCTTT
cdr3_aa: CASSKREAEAEAFF

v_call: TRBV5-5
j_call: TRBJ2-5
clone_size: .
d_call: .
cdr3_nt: TGTGCCAGCAGCTTGGAGGCTAGGGGCGAGACCCAGTACTTC
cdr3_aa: CASSLEARGETQYF

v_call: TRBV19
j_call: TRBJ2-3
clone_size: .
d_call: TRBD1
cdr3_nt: TGTGCCAGTAGTATACGGACAGGGTGGTCAGATACGCAGTATTTT
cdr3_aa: CASSIRTGWSDTQYF

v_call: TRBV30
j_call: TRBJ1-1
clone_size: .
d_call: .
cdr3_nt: TGTGCCTGGAGTCCACAGGGCGACACTGAAGCTTTCTTT
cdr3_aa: CAWSPQGDTEAFF

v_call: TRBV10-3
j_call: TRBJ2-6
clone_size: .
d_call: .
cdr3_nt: TGTGCCATCAATCCGGGGGATCGTGGTGGGGCCAACGTCCTGACTTTC
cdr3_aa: CAINPGDRGGANVLTF

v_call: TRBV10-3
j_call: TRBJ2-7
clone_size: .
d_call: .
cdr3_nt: TGTGCCATCAGTCGAACAGGGACCTCCTACGAGCAGTACTTC
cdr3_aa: CAISRTGTSYEQYF

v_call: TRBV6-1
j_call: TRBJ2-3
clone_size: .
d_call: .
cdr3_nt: TGTGCCAGCAGTGAAAGGGGTTATACGCAGTATTTT
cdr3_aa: CASSERGYTQYF

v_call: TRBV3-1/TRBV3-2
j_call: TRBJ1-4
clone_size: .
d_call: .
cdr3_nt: TGTGCCAGCAGCCAAGATCTCGGAAAACTGTTTTTT
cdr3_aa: CASSQDLGKLFF

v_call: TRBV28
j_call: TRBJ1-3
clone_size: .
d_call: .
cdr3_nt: TGTGCCAGCAAGGAAGGACAGTCTGGAAACACCATATATTTT
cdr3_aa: CASKEGQSGNTIYF

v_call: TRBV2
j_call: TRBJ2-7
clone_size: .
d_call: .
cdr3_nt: TGTGCCAGCAGTGAAATGGGACTCCGAGGCTACGAGCAGTACTTC
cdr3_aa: CASSEMGLRGYEQYF

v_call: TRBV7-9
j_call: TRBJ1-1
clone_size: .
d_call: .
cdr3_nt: TGTGCCAGCAGCTTTCAGGGTGACACTGAAGCTTTCTTT
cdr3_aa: CASSFQGDTEAFF

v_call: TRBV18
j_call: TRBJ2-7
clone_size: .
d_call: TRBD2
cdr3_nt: TGTGCCAGCTCACCGACTAGCATCTGGGTCTACGAGCAGTACTTC
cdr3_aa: CASSPTSIWVYEQYF

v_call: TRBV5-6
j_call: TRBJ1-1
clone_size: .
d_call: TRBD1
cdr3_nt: TGTGCCAGCAGCTCCGACAGGGAGCGCACTGAAGCTTTCTTT
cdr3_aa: CASSSDRERTEAFF

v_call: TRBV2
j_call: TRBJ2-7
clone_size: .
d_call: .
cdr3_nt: TGTGCCAGCAGGCCTAGGGGACACTCCTACGAGCAGTACTTC
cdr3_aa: CASRPRGHSYEQYF

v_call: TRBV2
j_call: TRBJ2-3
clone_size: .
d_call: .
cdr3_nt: TGTGCCAGCAGTCTTCAATACGGGGGAAGCACAGATACGCAGTATTTT
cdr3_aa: CASSLQYGGSTDTQYF

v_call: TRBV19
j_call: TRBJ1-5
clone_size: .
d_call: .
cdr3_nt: TGTGCCAGTAGTGCCCACCCCCCGTGGCAGGTCAATCAGCCCCAGCATTTT
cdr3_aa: CASSAHPPWQVNQPQHF

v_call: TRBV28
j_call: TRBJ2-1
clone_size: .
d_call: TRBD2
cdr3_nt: TGTGCCAGCAGTTTAGGAGCGGGGGGGGTCTATGAGCAGTTCTTC
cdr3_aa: CASSLGAGGVYEQFF

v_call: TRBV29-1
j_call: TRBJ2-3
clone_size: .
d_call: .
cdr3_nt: TGCAGCGCGGGGGGCCGGGGAACAGATACGCAGTATTTT
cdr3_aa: CSAGGRGTDTQYF

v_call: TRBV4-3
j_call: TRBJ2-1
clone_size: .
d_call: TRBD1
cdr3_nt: TGCGCCAGCAGCCGCGGGACAGGGATATCCTACAATGAGCAGTTCTTC
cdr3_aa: CASSRGTGISYNEQFF

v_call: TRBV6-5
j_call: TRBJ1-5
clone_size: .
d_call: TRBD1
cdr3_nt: TGTGCCAGCACCCCGACAGGGACCAGCAATCAGCCCCAGCATTTT
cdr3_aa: CASTPTGTSNQPQHF

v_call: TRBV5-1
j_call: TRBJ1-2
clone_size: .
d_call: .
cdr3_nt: TGCGCCAGCAGCTTGGCAAACAGGGAAGGCTACACCTTC
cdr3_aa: CASSLANREGYTF

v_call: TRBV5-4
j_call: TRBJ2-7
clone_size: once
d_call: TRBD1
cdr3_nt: TGTGCCAGCAGCCGTGAGACAGGGAGCTACGAGCAGTACTTC
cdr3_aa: CASSRETGSYEQYF

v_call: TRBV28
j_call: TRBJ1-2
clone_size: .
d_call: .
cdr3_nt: TGTGCCAGCAGACAACCCGATAGGGGTCTCTCTGGCTACACCTTC
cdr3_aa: CASRQPDRGLSGYTF

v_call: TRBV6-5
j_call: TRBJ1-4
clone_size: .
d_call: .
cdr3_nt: TGTGCCAGCAGTTACGCGGCCGCCGAAGGACTGTTTTTT
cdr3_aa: CASSYAAAEGLFF

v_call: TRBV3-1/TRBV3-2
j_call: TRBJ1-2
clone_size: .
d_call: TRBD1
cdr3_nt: TGTGCCAGCAGCCAAGATGGGGACAGAAATGGCTACACCTTC
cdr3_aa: CASSQDGDRNGYTF

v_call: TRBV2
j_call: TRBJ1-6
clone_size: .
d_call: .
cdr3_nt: TGTGCCAGCACCGAGCGGGGGTACGATAATTCACCCCTCCACTTT
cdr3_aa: CASTERGYDNSPLHF

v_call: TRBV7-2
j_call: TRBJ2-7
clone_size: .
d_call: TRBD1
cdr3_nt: TGTGCCAGCAGCATCGGACAGGGCTACGAGCAGTACTTC
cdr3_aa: CASSIGQGYEQYF

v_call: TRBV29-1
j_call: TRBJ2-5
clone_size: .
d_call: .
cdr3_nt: TGCAGCGCCATGGACAACCAAGAGACCCAGTACTTC
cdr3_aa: CSAMDNQETQYF

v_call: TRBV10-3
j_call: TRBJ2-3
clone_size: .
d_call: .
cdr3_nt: TGTGCCATCAGTGAGTCCGGGGGTTTCACAGATACGCAGTATTTT
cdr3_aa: CAISESGGFTDTQYF